The present T cell receptor beta chain was sequenced within a study of blood T cell repertoires in COVID-19 (dated by TCRdb to 2019 to 2021). As for the study more broadly: Samples covering the acute and convalescent phases of COVID-19 were provided by collaborators in the United States, Italy and Spain. The prospective study material was composed of cDNA or gDNA derived from T cells, B-cell-depleted T cells, or PBMCs. Subjects who had been exposed to COVID-19, were actively infected with it, or had recovered from it provided the deeply sampled blood TCRbeta repertoires that made up the dataset. The repertoires were released in a freely available public database meant as a resource for research on the immune response to SARS-CoV-2. Samples were obtained from the ongoing ImmuneRACE study (first 160 participants) and from some 1,300 subjects provided by 6 global collaborators. A de-identified subject ID, COVID-19 status, age in years and sex were almost always included in the sample metadata. Where available, HLA class I and class II types were obtained from metadata supplied by the sample provider rather than from assay-based typing. The paper's findings and limits, for the study overall: The amount of clinical and demographic metadata varied by source and participant and was provided uncurated.

The CDR3, from cysteine to phenylalanine, totals 16 residues. This entry keeps only the CDR3 DNA: 48 bases, framed from base 1. CDR1 and CDR2, looked up from the germline V gene (reference sequence), are MNHEY and SMNVEV. The V end gives up 3 bases and the J end 2 bases, leaving 3 bases in the junction not matched to a gene. Worth noting for this clone: What this receptor recognizes is not known. Base quality data are lacking; no much larger clone is found one base away.

The collaborating institutions used their own protocols to collect whole blood in K2EDTA tubes. Collaborator samples were shipped for TCRbeta analysis as frozen whole blood, isolated PBMCs, or DNA extracted from either sample type. The immunoSEQ Assay, a bias-controlled multiplex PCR, was used to amplify TCRbeta CDR3 regions from genomic DNA. From the authors' description of their analysis: The number of nucleated cells in each sample was estimated from the amplification of reference gene primers within the assay. To quantify the absolute abundance of each unique TCRbeta CDR3 rearrangement, sequence reads were collapsed and filtered. For each sample, productive Simpson clonality was calculated by taking the square root of Simpson's diversity index across productive rearrangements. TCRdb carries this immuneACCESS record with in-frame sequences only. Its versions omit some clonotypes, under half of them owing to an unresolved V gene in the studies checked, with the rest unexplained. The D gene and trimming were derived from the DNA, and the V and J assignments and clone size from that table. Recorded for this sample are about 380,000 clones; 85% of them occurred a single time. Approximately 3.6% of the sample is taken by the ten largest.

The source material was peripheral blood. The chain was built from TRBV27 and TRBJ1-4; 10 central bases correspond to TRBD1. This TCR was recovered from a woman under 30 with acute or convalescent COVID-19. The CDR3 region has the sequence CASSLDRGMTNEKLFF. At the DNA level, the sequence is TGTGCCAGCAGTTTGGACAGGGGGATGACTAATGAAAAACTGTTTTTT.